This T cell receptor beta chain was sequenced in a study of PD-1 blockade in classical Hodgkin lymphoma. Assay used: immunoSEQ multiplex PCR; TCRdb lists only in-frame clones, some missing. The data show 50,000 or so clones, under 80% seen once. This sample's time point: cycle 4 day 1 (C4D1), after 6 weeks of nivolumab. Relapse after autologous stem cell transplantation occurred in every patient, and brentuximab vedotin exposure varied. Trimming left V 1 base short and J 4 bases short, with 11 bases between. CDR1 and CDR2 from the germline V gene are SGHRS and YFSETQ. The CDR3 runs to 14 residues. The source material was peripheral blood mononuclear cells (PBMCs), sampled before the fourth cycle of nivolumab. The chain links TRBV5-1 to TRBJ1-2; D call uncertain. The receptor was isolated from a human donor with classical Hodgkin lymphoma. This CDR3 is CASSLLGRSYGYTF. The DNA for the CDR3 is TGCGCCAGCAGCTTGTTGGGCAGGTCCTATGGCTACACCTTC. The full variable domain, its missing parts supplied by reference TRBV5-1 and TRBJ1-2, is KAGVTQTPRYLIKTRGQQVTLSCSPISGHRSVSWYQQTPGQGLQFLFEYFSETQRNKGNFPGRFSGRQFSNSRSEMNVSTLELGDSALYLCASSLLGRSYGYTFGSGTRLTVV.